This T cell receptor (beta chain) originates from a study of beta chain features in type 1 diabetes. Study-wide context: Patients were similar to healthy donors in age and gender (as well as in cell yields).

V dropped 3 bases and J dropped 2 bases, with 12 bases sitting between them. CDR3 size: 14 residues. The germline gives CDR1 SQVTM, CDR2 ANQGSEA. Every isolated RNA sample was fully reverse transcribed, so sequencing captured expressed TCRB transcripts. TCRdb keeps only in-frame clones here, not all; method: immunoSEQ multiplex PCR. The data show about 900,000 clones, under 20% seen once. About this clone itself: Its antigen is still unknown.

Findings of the study overall: Diminished insertions and augmented deletions at VDJ junctions characterized type 1 diabetes patients.

The gene calls are TRBV29-1 and TRBJ2-3; D remains unclear. The receptor comes from a woman between 18 and 29 years old in good health. The sample was naive CD4+ T cells from blood. CDR3 loop: CSVDAGPHTDTQYF. The DNA for the CDR3 is TGCAGCGTTGATGCTGGACCCCACACAGATACGCAGTATTTT.